This T cell receptor beta chain derives from a study of regulatory T cells in long-lasting Graves disease. About the study: Prior antithyroid drug treatment in newly diagnosed Graves' patients lasted under 3 months. Study-level points and caveats: Thyroid tissue went unstudied; only peripheral blood was examined. Clonotypes that were public and shared totalled approximately 3,000 in persistent patients versus around 1,000 in new patients. Persistent disease samples used TRBV28, TRBJ1-2 and TRBJ2-5 preferentially.

Investigators prepared the TCR beta libraries by applying iRepertoire HTBI primers and Arm-PCR of CDR3 regions. TCRdb analysed the multiplex PCR reads with MiXCR anew, one entry per CDR3 protein. This sample has hundreds of thousands of distinct CDR3 sequences, with around a sixth found just once. This clonotype came up many times. The antigen remains unidentified. Trimming shortened V by 5 bases and J by 2 bases, and 33 bases separated the two germline ends. This CDR3 has 22 amino acids. CDR1 and CDR2 from the germline V gene are SEHNR and FQNEAQ (reference sequence). The time point here: newly diagnosed GD, antithyroid drugs for less than 3 months. The authors made the TCR library using RNA they extracted from PBMCs.

The sample here was peripheral blood mononuclear cells (PBMCs), taken at new diagnosis, from a patient treated with antithyroid drugs. The chain employs TRBV7-9 and TRBJ2-2; possible D gene TRBD1, 5 bases. This TCR was sampled from a female donor with Graves disease. The CDR3 nucleotides are TGTGCCAGCAGCCCGACTCTCCTCACCCCGATTTTTTGGGGCTTTAACACCGGGGAGCTGTTTTTT. Its translation: CASSPTLLTPIFWGFNTGELFF.